One TCR beta chain is described in this entry. The sample is drawn from a study of shared T cell receptors in the human thymus. The germline V gene has CDR1 PRHDT and CDR2 FYEKMQ (reference sequence). This CDR3 is 17 amino acids long. V lost 0 bases, J lost 3 bases, and 9 bases stayed unmatched. Using immunoSEQ multiplex PCR, the repertoire was profiled, and TCRdb retains in-frame clones only, with some absent. The profile shows about 660,000 clones, roughly 90% of them singletons. This sample also appeared in a second study, on human thymus T cells.

This rearrangement joins TRBV13 to TRBJ1-1; TRBD1 agrees at 8 bases. The clonotype comes from a boy less than two years old with a congenital heart defect. Sequenced: thymocytes. This CDR3 reads CASSLGLRQGRDTEAFF. The CDR3, as DNA: TGTGCCAGCAGCTTAGGCCTCCGACAGGGGAGAGACACTGAAGCTTTCTTT. Based on the CDR3 plus reference TRBV13 and TRBJ1-1, the full variable domain is AAGVIQSPRHLIKEKRETATLKCYPIPRHDTVYWYQQGPGQDPQFLISFYEKMQSDKGSIPDRFSAQQFSDYHSELNMSSLELGDSALYFCASSLGLRQGRDTEAFFGQGTRLTVV.